This T cell receptor (beta chain) derives from a study of T cell responses to AZD1222 COVID-19 vaccine. Germline V gene lookup returns CDR1 SGHTS and CDR2 YDEGEE. The CDR3 has 13 amino acids. V was pared by 0 bases and J by 5 bases, with 8 bases between. Assay used: immunoSEQ multiplex PCR; TCRdb lists only in-frame clones, some missing. Found here are 180,000 or so clones, about nine tenths of them singletons; the top ten hold around 1.9%. Concerning this clone: The antigen is not known.

Overall study results and limits: Unmutated regions of variants are reportedly targeted by nearly half of spike-specific TCRs. Samples come after the peak T cell response, not at day 14. Clonal diversity was possibly underestimated, and the donors were mostly white British, with more females.

The clonotype comes from an adult who received the AZD1222 COVID-19 vaccine. The chain has TRBV5-8 and TRBJ2-5; no definite D call. Sequencing used peripheral blood, obtained 28 days after the second AZD1222 dose. CDR3 DNA: TGTGCCAGCAGCTTGGGGGTTTCGGAGACCCAGTACTTC. Translation gives CASSLGVSETQYF.